A single sample is the source of the 9 T cell receptor beta chains below, sequenced in a study of OX40 agonist ivuxolimab in advanced cancers. Repertoires were generated with immunoSEQ multiplex PCR, while TCRdb's copy carries only in-frame clones and drops some. The sample carries some 59,000 clones, almost 90% recorded once. The input for sequencing was CD4+ or CD8+ T cells sorted from blood, taken in a trial of the OX40 agonist ivuxolimab. The receptors derive from an adult with an advanced solid tumor such as melanoma, head and neck, liver or kidney cancer.

The V and J genes are TRBV11-3 and TRBJ2-4; 16 nucleotides agree with TRBD2. This CDR3 has 18 residues. CDR1 is SGHNT and CDR2 is YENEEA in the germline V gene. The trim removed 5 bases at V and 0 bases at J, leaving 4 bases unmatched. DNA for the CDR3: TGTGCCAGCAGCCCCGGGACTAGCGGGAGGGTAGCCAAAAACATTCAGTACTTC. It yields the protein CASSPGTSGRVAKNIQYF.

This clone has only one observation. The rearrangement joins TRBV11-2 to TRBJ2-1; 8 positions match TRBD2. There are 16 residues in the CDR3. After removal of 2 bases from V and 1 base from J, the junction contained 4 bases not matched to a gene. The germline V gene encodes CDR1 SGHAT and CDR2 FQNNGV. This CDR3 reads CASSLLAGQSYNEQFF. Written as DNA, the CDR3 is TGTGCCAGCAGCTTACTAGCGGGCCAATCCTACAATGAGCAGTTCTTC.

The chain employs TRBV6-5 and TRBJ2-5, with 7 bases fitting TRBD2. CDR3 length equals 13 residues. V lost 4 bases and J lost 5; bases outside the gene matches: 4. Germline lookup yields CDR1 MNHEY and CDR2 SVGAGI. The CDR3 DNA reads as TGTGCCAGCAGTTTAGGACTAGAGGAGACCCAGTACTTC. As protein: CASSLGLEETQYF.

The rearrangement links TRBV28 to TRBJ1-6; D call uncertain. Germline CDR1 reads MDHEN; CDR2 reads SYDVKM. V was clipped by 5 bases and J by 13 bases, with 9 bases between them. The CDR3 runs 11 residues. The CDR3 spells CASSRAGPLHF. The DNA for the CDR3 is TGTGCCAGCAGTAGGGCGGGGCCCCTCCACTTT.

The rearrangement links TRBV2 to TRBJ2-4, with D perhaps given as TRBD1 or TRBD2 (5 bases each). From germline, CDR1 is SNHLY and CDR2 FYNNEI. The V and J ends lost 8 bases and 0 bases respectively, with 14 bases between them. The CDR3 extends over 15 amino acids. The CDR3 DNA sequence: TGTGCCAGCTGCCGGGACCGATTAGCCAAAAACATTCAGTACTTC. Its protein is CASCRDRLAKNIQYF.

The chain combines TRBV19 with TRBJ1-1; D possibly corresponds to TRBD1 (5 bases). V lost 2 bases to trimming and J lost 1 base, with 8 bases between them. The length of the CDR3 is 14 residues. CDR1 is LNHDA, CDR2 SQIVND, per germline (reference sequence). The CDR3 coding sequence is TGTGCCAGTAGTATACAGGGAGCGAACACTGAAGCTTTCTTT. This encodes CASSIQGANTEAFF.

This chain's CDR3 is CASSFGQATETQYF. The CDR3, as DNA: TGTGCCAGCAGCTTCGGACAGGCGACGGAGACCCAGTACTTC. V is TRBV11-2 and J is TRBJ2-5; 7 bases are a match to TRBD1. Germline values: CDR1 SGHAT, CDR2 FQNNGV. J lost 5 bases, V lost 3 bases, and 6 bases had no gene match. CDR3 length: 14 residues.

This clone was seen only once. The chain links TRBV19 to TRBJ2-1; D call uncertain. Between the trimmed V and J ends, which lost 6 bases and 4 bases, there was a span of 10 bases. The germline V gene has CDR1 LNHDA and CDR2 SQIVND (reference sequence). The CDR3 is made up of 13 amino acids. CDR3 sequence (DNA): TGTGCCAGTAGAGGGCCTCGTTACAATGAGCAGTTCTTC. It is translated as CASRGPRYNEQFF.

The chain carries TRBV5-1 and TRBJ2-5; a weak D match, TRBD1 (6 bases). The CDR3 is made up of 17 amino acids. Germline values: CDR1 SGHRS, CDR2 YFSETQ. Trimming removed 0 bases at V and 1 base at J, with 16 bases between. Here the CDR3 reads CASSLVSAGTPQETQYF. CDR3 nucleotide sequence: TGCGCCAGCAGCTTGGTTAGCGCTGGGACACCCCAAGAGACCCAGTACTTC.